The next 18 T cell receptor beta chains were all read from a single sample in a study of blood T cell repertoires in COVID-19. Libraries were prepared by immunoSEQ multiplex PCR; TCRdb keeps only in-frame clonotypes and omits some of them. The data contain 64,000 or so clones, more than 75% of them singletons. The source material was peripheral blood. These receptors originate from a human donor in a cohort sampled during active COVID-19.

The V call is TRBV7-9, the J call TRBJ2-2, with D tentatively TRBD2 (6 bases). V shed 4 bases and J shed 5 bases, with 14 bases lying between them. CDR1 and CDR2 from the germline V gene are SEHNR and FQNEAQ (reference sequence). The CDR3 runs 15 residues. The CDR3 reads CASSYSGTETGELFF. CDR3 sequence (DNA): TGTGCCAGCAGCTATAGCGGAACCGAAACCGGGGAGCTGTTTTTT.

The chain employs TRBV12-5 and TRBJ1-3; 11 bases are shared with TRBD1. The CDR3 consists of 17 residues. With V trimmed by 1 base and J by 4 bases, 6 bases remained unmatched. CDR1 and CDR2 (germline): LGHNT, FRNRAP. CDR3 coding DNA: TGTGCTAGTGGTTTGGCCCGGACAGGGGGCGCAGGAAACACCATATATTTT. Encoded protein: CASGLARTGGAGNTIYF.

This clone was picked up one time. This chain uses TRBV24-1 with TRBJ2-1; 8 bases agree with TRBD2. CDR3 length: 12 amino acids. J lost 4 bases, V lost 12 bases, and 4 bases had no gene match. Germline V lookup: CDR1 KGHDR, CDR2 SFDVKD. CDR3 sequence reads: CACGGNYNEQFF. CDR3 nucleotide sequence: TGTGCCTGCGGGGGGAATTACAATGAGCAGTTCTTC.

The J gene is TRBJ2-1, the V gene TRBV5-1; the match to TRBD2 covers 10 bases. The CDR3 spans 15 residues. After removal of 4 bases from V and 10 bases from J, the junction contained 11 bases not matched to a gene. Germline V lookup: CDR1 SGHRS, CDR2 YFSETQ. The CDR3 region is CASSPASGGAGEQFF. In DNA, the CDR3 is TGCGCCAGCAGCCCCGCCAGCGGGGGGGCAGGGGAGCAGTTCTTC.

The V gene is TRBV6-5, the J gene TRBJ2-2; D may be TRBD1 (5 bases). The V gene's germline CDR1 is MNHEY and CDR2 SVGAGI. The length of the CDR3 is 13 residues. Deletions cut 5 bases from V and 4 bases from J, with 8 bases between. CDR3 sequence (DNA): TGTGCCAGCAGTCAGACAGCCACCGGGGAGCTGTTTTTT. As protein: CASSQTATGELFF.

The chain recombines TRBV5-1 with TRBJ2-1; 12 bases match TRBD2. The germline V gene has CDR1 SGHRS and CDR2 YFSETQ. CDR3 size: 15 residues. V dropped 0 bases and J dropped 5; count of bases not matched to a gene: 0. DNA of the CDR3: TGCGCCAGCAGCTTGGGGACTAGCGGGGACAATGAGCAGTTCTTC. It yields the protein CASSLGTSGDNEQFF.

The chain carries TRBV18 and TRBJ1-5, with D hard to call. V was cut by 6 bases and J by 7 bases, with 13 bases left in between. The CDR3 consists of 13 residues. The germline V gene encodes CDR1 KGHSH and CDR2 LQKENI. In DNA form, the CDR3 reads TGTGCCAGCTCCGATGGGAGTGGGCAGCCCCAGCATTTT. The encoded protein is CASSDGSGQPQHF.

The CDR3 sequence: CASSLGGFSTDTQYF. The DNA for the CDR3 is TGTGCCAGCAGTTTAGGGGGCTTTAGCACAGATACGCAGTATTTT. The chain uses TRBV28 and TRBJ2-3; tentatively, D is TRBD1 (6 bases). V was clipped by 2 bases and J by 0 bases, with 9 bases between them. This CDR3 is built from 15 residues. The germline CDR1 and CDR2 sequences are MDHEN and SYDVKM. The variable domain in full, with the rest retrieved from reference TRBV28 and TRBJ2-3, is DVKVTQSSRYLVKRTGEKVFLECVQDMDHENMFWYRQDPGLGLRLIYFSYDVKMKEKGDIPEGYSVSREKKERFSLILESASTNQTSMYLCASSLGGFSTDTQYFGPGTRLTVL.

The chain recombines TRBV10-3 with TRBJ2-3; TRBD2 agrees at 9 bases. Per the germline V gene, CDR1 is ENHRY and CDR2 is SYGVKD. The CDR3 length is 14 residues. Unmatched junction bases numbered 9, after V lost 10 bases and J lost 4 bases. For the CDR3, the DNA is TGTGCCAAAAATGCGGGGGGGCCAGCAGATACGCAGTATTTT. It translates to CAKNAGGPADTQYF.

This clone was seen more than once but under ten times. V usage is TRBV4-1 and J usage is TRBJ1-3; 7 bases line up with TRBD1. CDR3 length: 16 residues. Looked up from germline, CDR1 is MGHRA and CDR2 is YSYEKL. Trimming removed 4 bases from V and 0 bases from J; junction bases left unmatched: 6. The CDR3 nucleotides read TGCGCCAGCAGCCTGGAGGGGGCCCTCTCTGGAAACACCATATATTTT. Protein: CASSLEGALSGNTIYF.

The chain is built from TRBV5-8 and TRBJ1-3, with D maybe TRBD1 (5 bases). V was pared by 4 bases and J by 0 bases, with 23 bases between. The CDR3 is 19 amino acids. Germline assignment: CDR1 SGHTS and CDR2 YDEGEE. CDR3 protein: CASSRGLQPRALSGNTIYF. CDR3 DNA sequence: TGTGCCAGCAGCAGGGGACTCCAACCCCGAGCCCTCTCTGGAAACACCATATATTTT.

The chain combines TRBV6-5 with TRBJ1-2; TRBD1 aligns across 7 bases. The V and J ends lost 6 bases and 4 bases, in that order; junction bases with no gene match: 5. The germline CDR1 and CDR2 sequences are MNHEY and SVGAGI. The CDR3 contains 13 residues. The CDR3 DNA reads as TGTGCCAGCAGGCCATGGACAGGCTATGGCTACACCTTC. The encoded protein is CASRPWTGYGYTF.

The rearrangement links TRBV15 to TRBJ2-5; 12 bases agree with TRBD2. Germline CDR1 LNHNV, CDR2 YYDKDF (reference sequence). V dropped 2 bases and J dropped 0; count of bases not matched to a gene: 7. This CDR3 is built from 18 residues. CDR3 coding DNA: TGTGCCACCAGCAGATCGCGGACTAGCGGGAACAACCAAGAGACCCAGTACTTC. It yields the protein CATSRSRTSGNNQETQYF.

The V and J genes are TRBV7-2 and TRBJ2-1, with D possibly being TRBD2 (6 bases). V was cut by 3 bases and J by 6 bases, with 21 bases left in between. This CDR3 comprises 17 residues. CDR1 and CDR2 from the germline V gene are SGHTA and FQGNSA. The CDR3 DNA is TGTGCCAGCAGCTTGCGGGACTCCCATATTTGGGGCAATGAGCAGTTCTTC. This encodes CASSLRDSHIWGNEQFF.

V gene TRBV5-1 combines with J gene TRBJ2-5, with a tentative D call TRBD1 (6 bases). The ends were cut back, 4 bases at V and 1 base at J, with 8 bases in the middle. The CDR3 covers 13 residues. Germline CDR1 SGHRS, CDR2 YFSETQ. Written as DNA, the CDR3 is TGCGCCAGCAGCCACAGGGCCCAAGAGACCCAGTACTTC. This translates into CASSHRAQETQYF.

CDR3 nucleotide sequence: TGTGCCAGCAGCGGGAATTCGAGGGGGCTTAGCAATGAGCAGTTCTTC. Translated, it gives CASSGNSRGLSNEQFF. The rearrangement joins TRBV5-6 to TRBJ2-1; TRBD1 matches at 7 bases. CDR3 length: 16 residues. Germline-derived CDR1 and CDR2 are SGHDT and YYEEEE. V trimming: 4 bases; J trimming: 6 bases; junction bases outside the gene matches: 13. The full variable domain, completed using reference TRBV5-6 and TRBJ2-1, is DAGVTQSPTHLIKTRGQQVTLRCSPKSGHDTVSWYQQALGQGPQFIFQYYEEEERQRGNFPDRFSGHQFPNYSSELNVNALLLGDSALYLCASSGNSRGLSNEQFFGPGTRLTVL.

The chain has TRBV14 and TRBJ1-2; TRBD1 might be the D (6 bases). Germline CDR1 reads SGHDN; CDR2 reads FVKESK. The CDR3 contains 11 residues. The V end was cut by 5 bases, the J end by 7 bases, with 8 bases between. The chain's CDR3 is CASSTGFGYTF. DNA of the CDR3: TGTGCCAGCAGCACAGGGTTTGGCTACACCTTC.

A note on this clone: The sample contains more than one DNA sequence encoding this CDR3. The chain employs TRBV5-1 and TRBJ2-7; 9 bases fit TRBD1. There are 15 residues in the CDR3. V was pared by 4 bases and J by 3 bases, with 8 bases of the junction left unmatched. Germline CDR1 is SGHRS and CDR2 is YFSETQ. The CDR3 reads CASSKGQGKDYEQYV. CDR3 DNA sequence: TGCGCCAGCAGCAAAGGACAGGGGAAGGACTACGAGCAGTACGTC.